This T cell receptor (beta chain) came from a study of OX40 agonist ivuxolimab in advanced cancers. Study overall: As their treatment, patients were administered ivuxolimab, an agonistic anti-OX40 (CD134) antibody.

A note on this clone: No antigen is known for it.

The CDR3 has 15 amino acids. Germline V gene lookup returns CDR1 MDHEN and CDR2 SYDVKM. V lost 8 bases, J lost 4 bases, and 18 bases lay in between. Study results and caveats: Among the nonresponders, some also had low normalized T-cell clonal expansion. Fewer expanded clones were found on average in CD4+ than in CD8+ T cells. Clonal expansion in partial responders at 0.1-3.0 mg/kg ranked among the lowest.

The assay was immunoSEQ multiplex PCR, and TCRdb's table has in-frame clones only and misses some. The table lists 55,000 to 75,000 clones, 85% to 90% of them singletons, with 0.37% in the top ten. Sequences were derived from CD4+ or CD8+ T cells sorted from blood, sampled in a trial of the OX40 agonist ivuxolimab. The TCR sequence derives from an adult with an advanced solid tumor such as melanoma, head and neck, liver or kidney cancer. The rearrangement links TRBV28 to TRBJ2-1; D tentatively fits TRBD1 or TRBD2 (5 bases each). In nucleotides, the CDR3 is TGTGCCAGCGGGGGAGAGGGAGTAGCTTACAATGAGCAGTTCTTC. Its protein product is CASGGEGVAYNEQFF.